A single sample is the source of the 6 T cell receptor beta chains below, sequenced in a study of cytomegalovirus exposure and HLA in healthy donors. A multiplex PCR was run with 60 Vbeta primers and 13 Jbeta primers. The repertoire was sequenced with immunoSEQ multiplex PCR; TCRdb's copy has only in-frame clones and lacks some. Altogether 190,000 or so clones are present, 75% to 90% being singletons, with the ten largest covering 0.6% to 0.7%. Sequenced: PBMCs. The receptors were gathered from a boy aged 5-17 years in good health and CMV-seronegative.

V is TRBV7-9 and J is TRBJ1-3, with D possibly matching TRBD1 (5 bases). V was shortened by 6 bases and J by 4 bases, with 10 bases between the two germline ends. Germline V gene data show CDR1 as SEHNR and CDR2 as FQNEAQ (reference sequence). This CDR3 is 13 amino acids long. This CDR3 is CASRSAGGNTIYF. The CDR3 coding sequence is TGTGCCAGCAGGTCCGCAGGGGGAAACACCATATATTTT.

The chain has TRBV5-1 and TRBJ1-2, with D uncertain. The CDR3 runs 14 residues. Trimming left V 4 bases short and J 2 bases short, with 12 bases between. CDR1 is SGHRS and CDR2 is YFSETQ in the germline V gene. The CDR3 is CASSQEDGNYGYTF. The CDR3 DNA is TGCGCCAGCAGCCAAGAAGACGGGAACTATGGCTACACCTTC.

The V gene is TRBV21-1, the J gene TRBJ1-2; the table's D call TRBD1 went unverified against the DNA. TRBV21-1 is flagged as a pseudogene. CDR3 length equals 15 residues. The CDR3 spells CASSKVGTVSMGYTF. The CDR3 DNA reads TGTGCCAGCAGCAAAGTGGGGACAGTCTCTATGGGCTACACCTTC.

The chain is built from TRBV11-3 and TRBJ1-1; 8 bases are a match to TRBD1. The CDR3 totals 17 residues. V shed 0 bases, J shed 5 bases, and the junction held 11 bases outside the gene matches. The germline CDR1 and CDR2 sequences are SGHNT and YENEEA. The CDR3 protein is CASSLDLMGRGRTEAFF. CDR3 nucleotide sequence: TGTGCCAGCAGCTTAGATCTTATGGGCAGGGGGCGGACTGAAGCTTTCTTT.

This clone has just a few counts. The chain joins TRBV6-4 to TRBJ2-1; TRBD1 aligns across 9 bases. The junction had 4 bases not matched to a gene; V was cut back by 4 bases and J by 6 bases. CDR3 length equals 14 residues. Germline CDR1 MRHNA, CDR2 SNTAGT. CDR3 residues: CASSAGQGGNEQFF. The CDR3 DNA is TGTGCCAGCAGTGCGGGACAGGGTGGCAATGAGCAGTTCTTC.

The rearrangement joins TRBV5-4 to TRBJ2-1, with no clear D. Germline assignment: CDR1 SGHNT and CDR2 YYREEE (reference sequence). The V gene lost 6 bases and the J gene lost 0 bases, with 13 bases spanning the gap. CDR3 length equals 15 residues. CDR3 coding DNA: TGTGCCAGCACCCTCGACATAGGCTCCTACAATGAGCAGTTCTTC. Protein sequence: CASTLDIGSYNEQFF.